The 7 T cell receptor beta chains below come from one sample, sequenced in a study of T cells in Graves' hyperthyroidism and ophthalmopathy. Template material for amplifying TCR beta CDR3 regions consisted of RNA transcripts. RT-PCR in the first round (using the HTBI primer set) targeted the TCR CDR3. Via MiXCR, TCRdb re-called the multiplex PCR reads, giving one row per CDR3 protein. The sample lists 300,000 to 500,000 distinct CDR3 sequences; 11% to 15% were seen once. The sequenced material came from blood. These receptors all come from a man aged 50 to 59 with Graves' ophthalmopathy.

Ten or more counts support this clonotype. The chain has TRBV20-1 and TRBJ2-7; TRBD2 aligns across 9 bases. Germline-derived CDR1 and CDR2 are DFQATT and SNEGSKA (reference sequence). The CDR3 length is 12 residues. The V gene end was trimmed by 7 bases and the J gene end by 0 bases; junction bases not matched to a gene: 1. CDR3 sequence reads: CSGLADSYEQYF. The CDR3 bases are TGCAGTGGACTAGCGGACTCCTACGAGCAGTACTTC.

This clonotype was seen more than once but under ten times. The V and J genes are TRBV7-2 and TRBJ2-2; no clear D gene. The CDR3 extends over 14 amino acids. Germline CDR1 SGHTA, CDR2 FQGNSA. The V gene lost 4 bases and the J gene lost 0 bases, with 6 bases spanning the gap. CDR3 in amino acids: CASSSSSNTGELFF. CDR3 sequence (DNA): TGTGCCAGCAGCTCCTCATCGAACACCGGGGAGCTGTTTTTT.

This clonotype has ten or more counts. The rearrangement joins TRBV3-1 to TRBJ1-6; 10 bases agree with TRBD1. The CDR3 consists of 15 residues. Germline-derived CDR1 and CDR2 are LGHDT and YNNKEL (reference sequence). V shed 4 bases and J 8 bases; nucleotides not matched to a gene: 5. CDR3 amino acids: CASSLSGTGDSPLHF. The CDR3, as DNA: TGTGCCAGCAGCCTCTCCGGGACAGGGGATTCACCCCTCCACTTT. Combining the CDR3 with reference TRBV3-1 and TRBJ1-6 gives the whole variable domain DTAVSQTPKYLVTQMGNDKSIKCEQNLGHDTMYWYKQDSKKFLKIMFSYNNKELIINETVPNRFSPKSPDKAHLNLHINSLELGDSAVYFCASSLSGTGDSPLHFGNGTRLTVT.

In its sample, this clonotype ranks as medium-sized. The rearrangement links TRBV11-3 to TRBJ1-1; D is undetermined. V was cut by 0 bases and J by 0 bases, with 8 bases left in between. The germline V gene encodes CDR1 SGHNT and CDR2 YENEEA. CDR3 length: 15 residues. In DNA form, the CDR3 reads TGTGCCAGCAGCTTAGAACCACAGTTGAACACTGAAGCTTTCTTT. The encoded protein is CASSLEPQLNTEAFF.

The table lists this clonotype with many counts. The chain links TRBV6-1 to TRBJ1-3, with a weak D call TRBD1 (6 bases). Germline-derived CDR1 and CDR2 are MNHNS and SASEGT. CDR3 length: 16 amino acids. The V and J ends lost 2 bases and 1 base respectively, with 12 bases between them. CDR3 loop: CASSESTDRSGNTIYF. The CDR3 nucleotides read TGTGCCAGCAGTGAATCGACAGACAGGTCTGGAAACACCATATATTTT.

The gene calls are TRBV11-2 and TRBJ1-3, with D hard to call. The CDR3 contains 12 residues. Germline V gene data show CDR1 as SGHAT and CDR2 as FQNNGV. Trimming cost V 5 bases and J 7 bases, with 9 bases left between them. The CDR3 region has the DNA TGTGCCAGCAGCCAAGAAATCAACACCATATATTTT. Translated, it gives CASSQEINTIYF.

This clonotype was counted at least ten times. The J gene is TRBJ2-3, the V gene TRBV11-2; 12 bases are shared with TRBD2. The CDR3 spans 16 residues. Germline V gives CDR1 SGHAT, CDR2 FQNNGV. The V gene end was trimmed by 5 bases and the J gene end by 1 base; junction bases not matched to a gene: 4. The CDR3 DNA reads TGTGCCAGCAGCCGCCGACTAGCGGGAGGCACAGATACGCAGTATTTT. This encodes CASSRRLAGGTDTQYF.